This TCR beta chain originates from a study of T cell responses to AZD1222 COVID-19 vaccine. General study results and limits: Most donors were white British, females outnumbered males, and clonal diversity was possibly underestimated.

Produced via immunoSEQ multiplex PCR; TCRdb's table is partial and in-frame only. The table records 100,000 to 120,000 clones, less than 90% of them present only once. Worth noting for this clone: The antigen remains undetermined.

With 0 bases removed from V and 3 bases from J, the gap between germline ends came to 11 bases. Germline CDR1 is MGHRA and CDR2 is YSYEKL. The CDR3 loop spans 15 amino acids. Sequencing used peripheral blood, obtained on day 0 of AZD1222 vaccination. The chain uses TRBV4-1 and TRBJ1-2; D perhaps matches TRBD1 (5 bases). The receptor was derived from an adult in good health. CDR3 sequence reads: CASSQESRGYYGYTF. DNA of the CDR3: TGCGCCAGCAGCCAAGAGTCTAGGGGATACTATGGCTACACCTTC.